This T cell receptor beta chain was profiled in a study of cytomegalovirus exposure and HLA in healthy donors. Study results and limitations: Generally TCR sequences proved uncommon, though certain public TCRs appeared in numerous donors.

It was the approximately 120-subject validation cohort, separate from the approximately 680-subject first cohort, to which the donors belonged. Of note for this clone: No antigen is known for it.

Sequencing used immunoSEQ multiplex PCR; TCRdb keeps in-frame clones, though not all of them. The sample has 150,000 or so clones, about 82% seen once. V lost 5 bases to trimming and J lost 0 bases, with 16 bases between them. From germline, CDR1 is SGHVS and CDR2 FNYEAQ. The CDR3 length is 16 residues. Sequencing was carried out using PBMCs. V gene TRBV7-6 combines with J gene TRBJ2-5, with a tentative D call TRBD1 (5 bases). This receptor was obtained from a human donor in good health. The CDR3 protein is CASSLQANAYQETQYF. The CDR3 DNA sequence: TGTGCCAGCAGCCTACAGGCGAACGCGTACCAAGAGACCCAGTACTTC.